This T cell receptor beta chain was identified in a study of blood T cell dynamics during melanoma immunotherapy. Data came from immunoSEQ multiplex PCR; TCRdb stores just in-frame clones and leaves some out. The sample lists a few thousand clones, approximately 91% occurring once. To note about this clone: Its antigen is unidentified.

Study results and caveats: It remained unknown if the driving T cell clones were melanoma-specific. Disease-control patients' PBMC repertoires became either more clonal or more diverse at W3.

Described time point: week 3, after first cycle of checkpoint inhibitor. Germline V gene lookup returns CDR1 LNHDA and CDR2 SQIVND (reference sequence). CDR3 size: 17 residues. The V end lost 8 bases, the J end lost 0 bases, and 21 bases lay between the germline ends. The chain joins TRBV19 to TRBJ2-3, with D possibly TRBD1 on 5 matching bases. This receptor was obtained from a human donor with melanoma. Sequencing was performed on blood, taken from a patient treated with checkpoint blockade. The CDR3 DNA reads as TGTGCCAGTCTCCCTAGAGGCAGGGTGGAAAGCACAGATACGCAGTATTTT. Its protein is CASLPRGRVESTDTQYF. Based on the CDR3 plus reference TRBV19 and TRBJ2-3, the full variable domain is DGGITQSPKYLFRKEGQNVTLSCEQNLNHDAMYWYRQDPGQGLRLIYYSQIVNDFQKGDIAEGYSVSREKKESFPLTVTSAQKNPTAFYLCASLPRGRVESTDTQYFGPGTRLTVL.